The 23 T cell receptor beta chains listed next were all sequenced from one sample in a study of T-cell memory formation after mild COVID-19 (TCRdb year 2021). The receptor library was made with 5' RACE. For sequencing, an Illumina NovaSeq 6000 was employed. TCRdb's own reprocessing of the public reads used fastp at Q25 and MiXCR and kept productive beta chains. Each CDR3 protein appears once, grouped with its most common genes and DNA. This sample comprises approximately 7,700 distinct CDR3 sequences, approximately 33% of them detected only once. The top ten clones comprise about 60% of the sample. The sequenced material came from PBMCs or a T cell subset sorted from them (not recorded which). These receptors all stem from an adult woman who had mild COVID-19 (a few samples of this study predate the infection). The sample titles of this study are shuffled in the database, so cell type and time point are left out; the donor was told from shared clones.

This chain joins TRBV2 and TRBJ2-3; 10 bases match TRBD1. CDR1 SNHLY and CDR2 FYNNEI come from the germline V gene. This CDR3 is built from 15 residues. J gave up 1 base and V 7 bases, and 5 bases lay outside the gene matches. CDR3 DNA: TGTGCCAGCATCCCCGGGACAGGGGGCACAGATACGCAGTATTTT. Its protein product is CASIPGTGGTDTQYF. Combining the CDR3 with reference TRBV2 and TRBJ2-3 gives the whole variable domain EPEVTQTPSHQVTQMGQEVILRCVPISNHLYFYWYRQILGQKVEFLVSFYNNEISEKSEIFDDQFSVERPDGSNFTLKIRSTKLEDSAMYFCASIPGTGGTDTQYFGPGTRLTVL.

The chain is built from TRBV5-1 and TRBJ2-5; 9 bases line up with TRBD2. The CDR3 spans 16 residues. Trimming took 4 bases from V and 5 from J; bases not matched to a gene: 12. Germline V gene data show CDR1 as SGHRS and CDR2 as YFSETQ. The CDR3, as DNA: TGCGCCAGCAGCCCCGCCCTTAGCGGGAGAGAGGAGACCCAGTACTTC. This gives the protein CASSPALSGREETQYF.

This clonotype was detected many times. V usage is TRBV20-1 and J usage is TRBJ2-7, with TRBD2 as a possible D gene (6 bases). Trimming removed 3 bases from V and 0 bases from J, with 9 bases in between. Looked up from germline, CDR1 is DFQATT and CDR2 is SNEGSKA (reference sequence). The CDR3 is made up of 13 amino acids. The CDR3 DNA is TGCAGTGCTAGTTGGCGGGGCTCCTACGAGCAGTACTTC. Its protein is CSASWRGSYEQYF.

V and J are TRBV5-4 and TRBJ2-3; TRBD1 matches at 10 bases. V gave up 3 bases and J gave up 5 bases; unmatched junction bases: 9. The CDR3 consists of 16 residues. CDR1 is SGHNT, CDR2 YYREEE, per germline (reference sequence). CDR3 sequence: CASSSWTGGARDTQYF. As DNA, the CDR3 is TGTGCCAGCAGCTCCTGGACAGGGGGAGCGAGAGATACGCAGTATTTT.

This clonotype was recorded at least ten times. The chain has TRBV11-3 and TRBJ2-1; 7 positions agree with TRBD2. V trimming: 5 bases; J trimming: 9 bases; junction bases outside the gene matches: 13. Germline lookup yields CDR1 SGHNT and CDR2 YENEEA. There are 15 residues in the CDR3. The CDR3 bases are TGTGCCAGCAGCCCACTGGGTCAGCGGGACGTTGAGCAGTTCTTC. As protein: CASSPLGQRDVEQFF.

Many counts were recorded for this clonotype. CDR3 loop: CSAKRAGTLGLNEQFF. CDR3 in DNA: TGCAGTGCTAAAAGGGCCGGGACGCTGGGGTTGAATGAGCAGTTCTTC. This chain links TRBV20-1 with TRBJ2-1, with D perhaps TRBD1 or TRBD2 (5 bases each). Trimming removed 4 bases from V and 7 bases from J, with 23 bases in between. This CDR3 is built from 16 residues. Per the germline V gene, CDR1 is DFQATT and CDR2 is SNEGSKA (reference sequence).

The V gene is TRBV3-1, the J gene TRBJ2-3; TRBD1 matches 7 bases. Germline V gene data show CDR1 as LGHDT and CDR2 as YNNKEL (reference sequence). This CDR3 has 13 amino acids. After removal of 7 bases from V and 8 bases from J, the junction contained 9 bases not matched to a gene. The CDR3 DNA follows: TGTGCCAGCACTCAACAGGGGTCCGGTACGCAGTATTTT. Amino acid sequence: CASTQQGSGTQYF.

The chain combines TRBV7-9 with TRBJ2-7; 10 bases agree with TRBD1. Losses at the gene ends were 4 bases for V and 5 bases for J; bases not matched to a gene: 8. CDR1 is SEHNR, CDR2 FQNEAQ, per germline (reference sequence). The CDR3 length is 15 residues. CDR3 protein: CASSSSAGTGDEQYV. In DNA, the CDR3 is TGTGCCAGCAGCTCCTCCGCCGGGACAGGGGACGAGCAGTACGTC.

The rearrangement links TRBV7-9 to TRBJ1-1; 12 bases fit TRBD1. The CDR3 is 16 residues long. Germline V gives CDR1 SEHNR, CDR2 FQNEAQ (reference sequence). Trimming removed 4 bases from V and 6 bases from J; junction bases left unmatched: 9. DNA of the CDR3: TGTGCCAGCAGCTCCCCGGGACAGGGGGCGAGGGCTGAAGCTTTCTTT. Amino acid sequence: CASSSPGQGARAEAFF. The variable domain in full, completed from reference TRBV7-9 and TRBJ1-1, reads DTGVSQNPRHKITKRGQNVTFRCDPISEHNRLYWYRQTLGQGPEFLTYFQNEAQLEKSRLLSDRFSAERPKGSFSTLEIQRTEQGDSAMYLCASSSPGQGARAEAFFGQGTRLTVV.

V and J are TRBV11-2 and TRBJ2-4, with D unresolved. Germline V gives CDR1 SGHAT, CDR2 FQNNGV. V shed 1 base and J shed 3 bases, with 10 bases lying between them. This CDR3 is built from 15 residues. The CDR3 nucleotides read TGTGCCAGCAGCTTAGGGGGTTTGGGCAAAAACATTCAGTACTTC. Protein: CASSLGGLGKNIQYF.

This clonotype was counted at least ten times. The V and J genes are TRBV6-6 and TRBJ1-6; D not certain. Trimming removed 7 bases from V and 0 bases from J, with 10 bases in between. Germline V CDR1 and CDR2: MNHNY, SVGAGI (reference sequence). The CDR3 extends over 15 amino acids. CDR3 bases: TGTGCCAGCACCCAGAGTAGCTCCTATAATTCACCCCTCCACTTT. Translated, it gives CASTQSSSYNSPLHF.

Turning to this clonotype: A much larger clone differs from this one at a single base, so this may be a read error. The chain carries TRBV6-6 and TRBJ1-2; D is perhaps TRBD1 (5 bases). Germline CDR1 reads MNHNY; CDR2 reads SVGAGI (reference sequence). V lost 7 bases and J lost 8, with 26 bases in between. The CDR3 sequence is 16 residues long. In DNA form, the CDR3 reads TGTGCCAGCACCGATGACAGCCTTCTCTCCCCAGAGGGCTACACCTTC. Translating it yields CASTDDSLLSPEGYTF.

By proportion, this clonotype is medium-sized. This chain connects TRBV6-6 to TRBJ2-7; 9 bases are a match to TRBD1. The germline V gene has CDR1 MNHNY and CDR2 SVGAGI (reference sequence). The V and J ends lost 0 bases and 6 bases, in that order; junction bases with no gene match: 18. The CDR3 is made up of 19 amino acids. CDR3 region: CASSYSELLSGTGIGEQYF. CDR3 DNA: TGTGCCAGCAGTTACTCGGAACTACTTTCCGGGACAGGGATTGGCGAGCAGTACTTC.

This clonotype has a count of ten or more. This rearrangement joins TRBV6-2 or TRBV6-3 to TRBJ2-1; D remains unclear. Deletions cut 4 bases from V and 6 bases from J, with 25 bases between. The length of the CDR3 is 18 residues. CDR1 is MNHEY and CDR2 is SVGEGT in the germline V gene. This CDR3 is CASSLRIGGRDVVNEQFF. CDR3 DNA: TGTGCCAGCAGTTTGCGTATAGGTGGAAGGGATGTCGTCAATGAGCAGTTCTTC.

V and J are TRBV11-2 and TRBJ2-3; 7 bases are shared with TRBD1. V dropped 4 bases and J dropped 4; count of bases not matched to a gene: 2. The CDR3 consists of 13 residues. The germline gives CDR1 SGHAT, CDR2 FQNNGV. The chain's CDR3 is CASSWTGPDTQYF. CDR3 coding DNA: TGTGCCAGCAGCTGGACAGGACCAGATACGCAGTATTTT.

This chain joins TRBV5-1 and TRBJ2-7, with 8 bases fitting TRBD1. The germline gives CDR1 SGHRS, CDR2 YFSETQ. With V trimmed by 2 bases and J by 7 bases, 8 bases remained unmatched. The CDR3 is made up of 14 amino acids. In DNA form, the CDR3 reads TGCGCCAGCAGCTTACCGGGACAGGCGAGGGAGCAGTACTTC. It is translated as CASSLPGQAREQYF. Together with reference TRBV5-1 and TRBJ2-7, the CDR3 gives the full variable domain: KAGVTQTPRYLIKTRGQQVTLSCSPISGHRSVSWYQQTPGQGLQFLFEYFSETQRNKGNFPGRFSGRQFSNSRSEMNVSTLELGDSALYLCASSLPGQAREQYFGPGTRLTVT.

The CDR3 bases are TGTGCAAGTCGCTTCCCGACAGGTGGGGAGACCCAGTACTTC. This codes for CASRFPTGGETQYF. This rearrangement joins TRBV12-2 to TRBJ2-5; the D segment call TRBD1 is taken from the table without a DNA check. TRBV12-2 is termed a pseudogene. The CDR3 sequence is 14 residues long.

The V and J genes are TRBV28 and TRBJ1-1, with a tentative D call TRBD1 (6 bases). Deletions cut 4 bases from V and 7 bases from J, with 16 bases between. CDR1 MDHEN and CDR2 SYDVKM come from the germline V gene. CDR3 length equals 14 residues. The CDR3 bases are TGTGCCAGCAGTTACCCCGGACAGCAACTTGAAGCTTTCTTT. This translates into CASSYPGQQLEAFF.

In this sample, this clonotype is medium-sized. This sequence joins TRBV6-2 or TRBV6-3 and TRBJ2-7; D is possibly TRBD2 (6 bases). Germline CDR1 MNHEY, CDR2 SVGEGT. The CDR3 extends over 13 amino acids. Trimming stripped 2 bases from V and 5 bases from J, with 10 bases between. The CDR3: CASSYNRLDEQYF. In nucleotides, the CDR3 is TGTGCCAGCAGTTACAACAGACTAGACGAGCAGTACTTC.

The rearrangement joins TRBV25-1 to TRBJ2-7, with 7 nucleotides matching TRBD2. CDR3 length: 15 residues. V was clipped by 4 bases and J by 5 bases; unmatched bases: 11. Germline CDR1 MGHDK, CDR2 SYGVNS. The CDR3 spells CASSASGHGRDEQYF. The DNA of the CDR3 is TGTGCCAGCAGTGCTAGCGGACACGGAAGAGACGAGCAGTACTTC.

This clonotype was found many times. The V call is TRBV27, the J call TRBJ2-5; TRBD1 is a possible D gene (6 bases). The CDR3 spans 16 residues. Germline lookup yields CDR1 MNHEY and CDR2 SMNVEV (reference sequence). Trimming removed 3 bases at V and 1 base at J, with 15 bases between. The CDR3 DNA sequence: TGTGCCAGCAGTTTCGGTGGGGGCAACTTCCAAGAGACCCAGTACTTC. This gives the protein CASSFGGGNFQETQYF.

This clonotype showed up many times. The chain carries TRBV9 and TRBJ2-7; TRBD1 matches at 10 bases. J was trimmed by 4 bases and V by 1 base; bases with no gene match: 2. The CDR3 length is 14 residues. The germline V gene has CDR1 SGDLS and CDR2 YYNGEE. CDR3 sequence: CASSVWDRGYEQYF. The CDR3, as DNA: TGTGCCAGCAGCGTATGGGACAGGGGTTACGAGCAGTACTTC.

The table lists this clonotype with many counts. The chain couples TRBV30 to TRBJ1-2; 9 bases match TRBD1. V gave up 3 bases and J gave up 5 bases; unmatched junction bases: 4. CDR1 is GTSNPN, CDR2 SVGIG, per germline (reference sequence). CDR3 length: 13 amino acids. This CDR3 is CAWRAQGAYGYTF. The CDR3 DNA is TGTGCCTGGAGGGCACAGGGGGCGTATGGCTACACCTTC.